What follows are 9 T cell receptor beta chains derived from one specimen sequenced in a study of cytomegalovirus exposure and HLA in healthy donors. In the PCR, 60 Vbeta and 13 Jbeta primers were used. Assay used: immunoSEQ multiplex PCR; TCRdb lists only in-frame clones, some missing. The sample lists some 150,000 clones, about 64% occurring once. Input material: PBMCs. Source of these receptors: a woman aged 30 to 39 in good health and CMV-seropositive.

The rearrangement joins TRBV7-2 to TRBJ2-3; no firm D call. Trimming removed 2 bases at V and 5 bases at J, with 8 bases between. This CDR3 is 13 amino acids long. The germline V gene has CDR1 SGHTA and CDR2 FQGNSA. CDR3 in DNA: TGTGCCAGCAGCTTACGGCCGGGAGATACGCAGTATTTT. It is translated as CASSLRPGDTQYF.

The chain employs TRBV7-9 and TRBJ2-1; 9 nucleotides line up with TRBD2. V was pared by 8 bases and J by 10 bases, with 6 bases of the junction left unmatched. Germline V CDR1 and CDR2: SEHNR, FQNEAQ (reference sequence). CDR3 length equals 12 residues. CDR3 residues: CASVAGGQEQFF. CDR3 bases: TGTGCCAGCGTCGCGGGGGGGCAGGAGCAGTTCTTC.

This rearrangement joins TRBV7-9 to TRBJ2-1; TRBD2 matches 10 bases. Germline loops: CDR1 SEHNR, CDR2 FQNEAQ (reference sequence). CDR3 size: 17 residues. J gave up 5 bases and V 4 bases, and 11 bases lay outside the gene matches. For the CDR3, the DNA is TGTGCCAGCAGCTCGATAGCGGGGGGCCTTCCCAACAATGAGCAGTTCTTC. Its protein product is CASSSIAGGLPNNEQFF.

This chain connects TRBV15 to TRBJ2-7; perhaps TRBD1 as D (7 bases). Germline CDR1 LNHNV, CDR2 YYDKDF (reference sequence). The CDR3 sequence is 16 residues long. The germline V and J ends were trimmed by 0 bases and 3 bases, with 15 bases remaining between them. CDR3: CATSREWGDSYYEQYF. CDR3 nucleotides: TGTGCCACCAGCAGAGAATGGGGGGACAGCTACTACGAGCAGTACTTC.

This sequence joins TRBV2 and TRBJ2-3, with D possibly TRBD2 on 7 matching bases. The germline gives CDR1 SNHLY, CDR2 FYNNEI. The CDR3 has 15 amino acids. Trimming took off 8 bases at V and 4 bases at J, with 19 bases between the two ends. As DNA, the CDR3 is TGTGCCAGCGGACAGCGGGATGGGTTTTCAGATACGCAGTATTTT. Translation: CASGQRDGFSDTQYF.

The rearrangement links TRBV29-1 to TRBJ1-2; no clear D gene. This CDR3 has 18 amino acids. Deletions cut 2 bases from V and 4 bases from J, with 26 bases between. Germline CDR1 is SQVTM and CDR2 is ANQGSEA. CDR3 region: CSVEHRHGGQPFSYGYTF. The CDR3 DNA follows: TGCAGCGTTGAACATAGGCACGGAGGGCAGCCCTTCTCCTATGGCTACACCTTC.

V usage is TRBV28 and J usage is TRBJ1-2, with a weak D call TRBD1 (5 bases). This CDR3 spans 14 amino acids. CDR1 is MDHEN and CDR2 is SYDVKM in the germline V gene. Between the trimmed V and J ends, which lost 3 bases and 3 bases, there was a span of 11 bases. CDR3 coding DNA: TGTGCCAGCAGTTTTGTTGGGGCTCACTATGGCTACACCTTC. It codes for CASSFVGAHYGYTF.

V usage is TRBV4-2 and J usage is TRBJ1-5; 7 bases match TRBD1. Germline lookup yields CDR1 LGHNA and CDR2 YNFKEQ. This CDR3 has 17 amino acids. V lost 0 bases, J lost 1 base, and 6 bases stayed unmatched. In DNA, the CDR3 is TGTGCCAGCAGCCAAGAACCCTTCAGGGGGAGCAATCAGCCCCAGCATTTT. Translating it yields CASSQEPFRGSNQPQHF.

This chain uses TRBV11-2 with TRBJ1-2, with a possible D match to TRBD1 (6 bases). Germline CDR1 is SGHAT and CDR2 is FQNNGV. Trimming removed 3 bases from V and 4 bases from J, with 9 bases in between. The CDR3 is 13 residues long. CDR3 in amino acids: CASSFGQLYGYTF. As DNA, the CDR3 is TGTGCCAGCAGCTTTGGACAGCTCTATGGCTACACCTTC.